Shown below are 19 T cell receptor beta chains from a single sample sequenced in a study of T cell clonality in common variable immunodeficiency. Data came from immunoSEQ multiplex PCR; TCRdb stores just in-frame clones and leaves some out. The sample shows about 42,000 clones, none of them appearing just once. Sequencing input: peripheral blood mononuclear cells. The receptors were sampled from a person between 18 and 70 years old in good health.

This clone has at least ten counts. The read terminates 3 residues before the CDR3 end, so the remaining end is supplied by the germline J gene. The V gene is TRBV10-3, the J gene TRBJ2-1, with 9 bases aligning to TRBD2. Germline V gives CDR1 ENHRY, CDR2 SYGVKD. J gave up 3 bases and V 2 bases, and 8 bases lay outside the gene matches. The CDR3 consists of 17 residues. The CDR3: CAISEGLAGVGYNEQFF. CDR3 DNA, as far as it was read: TGTGCCATCAGTGAGGGGTTAGCGGGAGTGGGCTACAATGAG.

This clone has at least ten counts. The read ends 3 residues early relative to the CDR3; the germline J gene fills the gap. Other DNA sequences in the same sample also yield this CDR3. V usage is TRBV20-1 and J usage is TRBJ2-6; D remains ambiguous. Germline values: CDR1 DFQATT, CDR2 SNEGSKA (reference sequence). V was clipped by 5 bases and J by 4 bases, with 12 bases between them. This CDR3 is built from 14 residues. The CDR3 here is CSAEIRRGANVLTF. The covered CDR3 bases are TGCAGTGCTGAGATCAGAAGAGGGGCCAACGTC.

This clone was counted ten times or more. The CDR3 extends 3 residues past the end of the read, so its final part is completed from the germline J gene. This rearrangement joins TRBV7-3 to TRBJ2-5; D may be TRBD1 (5 bases). Germline V CDR1 and CDR2: SGHTA, FQGTGA. The CDR3 has 15 amino acids. V was cut by 0 bases and J by 5 bases, with 13 bases left in between. CDR3 amino acids: CASSLTETHRETQYF. The DNA read from the CDR3 is TGTGCCAGCAGCTTAACGGAGACTCACAGGGAGACC.

This clone was seen ten or more times. The read comes to an end 3 residues before the CDR3 does, leaving the germline J gene to fill in the end. V and J are TRBV13 and TRBJ2-3; tentatively, D is TRBD2 (5 bases). The CDR3 is made up of 16 amino acids. Trimming cost V 5 bases and J 1 base, with 16 bases left between them. CDR1 is PRHDT, CDR2 FYEKMQ, per germline (reference sequence). The CDR3 DNA, read in part, is TGTGCCAGCAGCGAAAACGCTCTTAGCGGCACAGATACG. Translating it yields CASSENALSGTDT. The CDR3 as a whole reads CASSENALSGTDTQYF.

This clone has a count of ten or more. The sample contains more than one DNA sequence encoding this CDR3. CDR3 bases read: TGTGCCAGCAGCGAGGGATTGGTGGGACTAGCGGCATACGAG. Amino acid sequence: CASSEGLVGLAAYE. The whole CDR3 sequence reads CASSEGLVGLAAYEQYF. The V and J genes are TRBV7-8 and TRBJ2-7; 11 nucleotides agree with TRBD2. The CDR3 goes on 3 residues after the read ends, and that part is filled in from the germline J gene. V gave up 5 bases and J gave up 4 bases; unmatched junction bases: 13. This CDR3 is 17 amino acids long. Germline V gene sequence: CDR1 SGHVS, CDR2 FQNEAQ.

This clone showed up many times. From the germline J gene comes the end of the CDR3, since the read stops 3 residues before it. This chain connects TRBV18 to TRBJ2-1; D is unresolved. CDR1 and CDR2 from the germline V gene are KGHSH and LQKENI. The CDR3 contains 12 residues. V was trimmed by 6 bases and J by 7 bases, leaving 10 bases between them. The CDR3 is CASSTAINEQFF. The DNA read from the CDR3 is TGTGCCAGCTCCACCGCGATAAATGAG.

This clone has ten or more counts. The read ends 3 residues before the CDR3 terminus; that terminus is restored from the germline J gene. This sample includes further DNA sequences coding for the same CDR3. The rearrangement uses TRBV6-2 or TRBV6-3 and TRBJ2-5, with D hard to call. This CDR3 has 12 residues. Germline CDR1 reads MNHEY; CDR2 reads SVGEGT. V was cut by 6 bases and J by 1 base, with 6 bases left in between. The sequenced part of the CDR3 DNA is TGTGCCAGCAGACGAGGCCAAGAGACC. This codes for CASRRGQET. From start to end, the CDR3 is CASRRGQETQYF.

This clone was found many times. From the germline J gene comes the end of the CDR3, since the read stops 3 residues before it. The chain joins TRBV7-9 to TRBJ2-2, with 7 positions matching TRBD2. V trimming: 4 bases; J trimming: 2 bases; junction bases outside the gene matches: 1. The CDR3 runs to 14 residues. The germline CDR1 and CDR2 sequences are SEHNR and FQNEAQ (reference sequence). CDR3 in amino acids: CASSSGLNTGELFF. Incomplete CDR3 DNA: TGTGCCAGCAGCTCGGGACTAAACACCGGGGAG.

This clone has at least ten counts. The read finishes 3 residues shy of the CDR3 end, and the germline J gene is used to complete it. The rearrangement uses TRBV12-3 or TRBV12-4 and TRBJ2-5, with 9 bases that match TRBD1. The V segment lost 6 bases and the J segment 1 base; nucleotides outside the gene matches: 3. This CDR3 has 14 residues. CDR3 DNA, as far as it was read: TGTGCCAGCAGACCGACAGGGGGCCAAGAGACC. Translating it yields CASRPTGGQET. The entire CDR3 protein reads CASRPTGGQETQYF.

This clone was detected many times. The read ends 3 residues before the CDR3 terminus; that terminus is restored from the germline J gene. The chain employs TRBV7-3 and TRBJ2-1, with a possible D match to TRBD2 (6 bases). This CDR3 is built from 17 residues. In germline, CDR1 is SGHTA, CDR2 FQGTGA. The V gene lost 5 bases and the J gene lost 0 bases, with 17 bases spanning the gap. CDR3 DNA, as far as it was read: TGTGCCAGCAGCCCCGAAGCGGGCGCCAGCTCCTACAATGAG. It encodes CASSPEAGASSYNE. The whole CDR3 reads CASSPEAGASSYNEQFF.

This clone was seen at least ten times. The read halts 3 residues ahead of the CDR3 end, with the missing end drawn from the germline J gene. V gene TRBV7-9 combines with J gene TRBJ2-5; a weak D match, TRBD1 (5 bases). Germline assignment: CDR1 SEHNR and CDR2 FQNEAQ (reference sequence). V dropped 5 bases and J dropped 0 bases, with 7 bases sitting between them. The CDR3 has 13 residues. The CDR3 DNA, read in part, is TGTGCCAGCAGCCTGGACAACCAAGAGACC. This gives the protein CASSLDNQET. Given in full, the CDR3 is CASSLDNQETQYF.

There are many counts of this clone. The read falls 3 residues short of the CDR3 end, and the missing part is taken from the germline J gene. The chain links TRBV28 to TRBJ2-3, with TRBD1 matching over 7 bases. This CDR3 has 16 residues. Losses at the gene ends were 6 bases for V and 2 bases for J; bases not matched to a gene: 11. The germline CDR1 and CDR2 sequences are MDHEN and SYDVKM. CDR3 in amino acids: CASSTTGTANTDTQYF. The CDR3 bases that were read are TGTGCCAGCAGCACAACCGGGACAGCTAACACAGATACG.

This clone has a count of ten or more. Read data end 3 residues before the CDR3 end; the end is taken from the germline J gene. This rearrangement joins TRBV12-3 or TRBV12-4 to TRBJ1-4; the D is unclear. CDR3 length: 15 residues. The chain's CDR3 is CASSPSRRGAGKLFF. Incomplete CDR3 DNA: TGTGCCAGCAGCCCGAGTCGGCGTGGAGCCGGGAAA.

This clone was found many times. The read terminates 3 residues before the CDR3 end, so the remaining end is supplied by the germline J gene. The chain links TRBV6-1 to TRBJ1-5; D unresolved. V lost 4 bases, J lost 9 bases, and 10 bases lay in between. Germline CDR1 MNHNS, CDR2 SASEGT. The CDR3 totals 12 residues. The DNA read from the CDR3 is TGTGCCAGCAGTGTGCGCTCGGGGCCC. Protein product: CASSVRSGP. The whole CDR3 sequence reads CASSVRSGPQHF.

For this clone: A junction boundary mismatches the germline segment, possibly from a read error. The read stops 3 residues short of the end of the CDR3; the missing end is completed from the germline J gene. The J gene is TRBJ1-1, the V gene TRBV7-9; TRBD1 might be the D (6 bases). The CDR3 runs 14 residues. CDR1 and CDR2 (germline): SEHNR, FQNEAQ (reference sequence). This chain's CDR3 is CAGSLDSLGTEAFF. The sequenced part of the CDR3 DNA is TGTGCCGGCAGCTTGGACAGTTTGGGAACTGAA.

In this sample, this clone turned up many times. The read is 3 residues too short to cover the CDR3 end, so that end is filled in from the germline J gene. The chain links TRBV11-2 to TRBJ1-4, with a weak D call TRBD1 (6 bases). Germline V gives CDR1 SGHAT, CDR2 FQNNGV. The V end lost 3 bases, the J end lost 4 bases, and 9 bases lay between the germline ends. The CDR3 length is 14 residues. CDR3 protein: CASSFGGRNEKLFF. The CDR3 DNA, read in part, is TGTGCCAGCAGCTTCGGGGGGCGTAATGAAAAA.

On this clone itself: The read ends 3 residues shy of where the CDR3 ends; the end is completed using the germline J gene. The chain has TRBV7-8 and TRBJ1-2; D not resolved. Germline loops: CDR1 SGHVS, CDR2 FQNEAQ. This CDR3 comprises 15 residues. Incomplete CDR3 DNA: TGTGCCAGCAGCCACCATCTATCTAGCACAGATACC. Translated: CASSHHLSSTDT. The complete CDR3 reads CASSHHLSSTDTYTF.

This clone was picked up many times. The read ends 3 residues early relative to the CDR3; the germline J gene fills the gap. This rearrangement joins TRBV20-1 to TRBJ1-1, with D uncertain. V was clipped by 1 base and J by 1 base, with 13 bases between them. Germline V lookup: CDR1 DFQATT, CDR2 SNEGSKA (reference sequence). The CDR3 totals 15 residues. The CDR3 here is CSARATGLQNTEAFF. CDR3 DNA (partial): TGCAGTGCTAGAGCAACTGGGCTTCAGAACACTGAA.

To note about this clone: At one end, the junction sequence differs from germline, possibly due to a read error. The read is 3 residues too short to cover the CDR3 end, so that end is filled in from the germline J gene. The chain joins TRBV7-9 to TRBJ2-2; 7 bases fit TRBD1. The CDR3 extends over 15 amino acids. In germline, CDR1 is SEHNR, CDR2 FQNEAQ (reference sequence). The CDR3 is CTSSRRDSPTGELFF. Partial CDR3 DNA: TGTACCAGCAGCCGAAGGGACAGTCCCACCGGGGAG.